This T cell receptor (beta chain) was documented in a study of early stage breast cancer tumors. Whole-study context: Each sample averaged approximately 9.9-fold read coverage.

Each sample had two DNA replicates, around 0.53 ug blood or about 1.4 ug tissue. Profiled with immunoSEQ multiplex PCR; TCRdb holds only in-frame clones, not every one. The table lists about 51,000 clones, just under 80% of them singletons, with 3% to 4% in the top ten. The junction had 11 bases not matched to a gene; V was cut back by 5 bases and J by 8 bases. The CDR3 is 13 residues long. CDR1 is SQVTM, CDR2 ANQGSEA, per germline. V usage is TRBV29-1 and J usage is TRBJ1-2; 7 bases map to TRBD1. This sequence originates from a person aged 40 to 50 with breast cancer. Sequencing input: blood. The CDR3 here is CSVLTGEGDGYTF. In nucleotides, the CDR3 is TGCAGCGTTCTAACAGGGGAGGGTGACGGCTACACCTTC.